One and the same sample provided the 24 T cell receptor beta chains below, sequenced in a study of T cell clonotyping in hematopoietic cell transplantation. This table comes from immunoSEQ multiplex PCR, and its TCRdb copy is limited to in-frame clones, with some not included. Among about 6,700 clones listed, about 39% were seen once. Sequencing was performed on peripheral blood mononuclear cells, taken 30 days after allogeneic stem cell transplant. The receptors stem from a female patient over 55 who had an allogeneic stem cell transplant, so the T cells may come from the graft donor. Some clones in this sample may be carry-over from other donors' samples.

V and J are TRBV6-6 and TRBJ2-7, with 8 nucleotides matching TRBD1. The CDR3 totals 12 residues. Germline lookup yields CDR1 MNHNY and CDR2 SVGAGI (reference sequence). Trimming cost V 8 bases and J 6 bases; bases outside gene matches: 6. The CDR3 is CASGATGAEQYF. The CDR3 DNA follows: TGTGCCAGCGGGGCGACAGGGGCCGAGCAGTACTTC.

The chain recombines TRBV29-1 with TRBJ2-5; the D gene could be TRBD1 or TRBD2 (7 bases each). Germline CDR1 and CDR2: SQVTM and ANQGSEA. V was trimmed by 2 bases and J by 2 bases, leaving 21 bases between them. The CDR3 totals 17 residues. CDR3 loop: CSVERGEGATSQETQYF. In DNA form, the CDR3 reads TGCAGCGTTGAAAGGGGGGAGGGGGCGACGAGTCAAGAGACCCAGTACTTC.

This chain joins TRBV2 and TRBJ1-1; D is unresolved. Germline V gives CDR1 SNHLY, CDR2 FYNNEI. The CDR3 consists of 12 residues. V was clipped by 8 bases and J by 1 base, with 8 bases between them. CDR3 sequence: CASELSNTEAFF. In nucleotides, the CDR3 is TGTGCCAGCGAACTCTCGAACACTGAAGCTTTCTTT.

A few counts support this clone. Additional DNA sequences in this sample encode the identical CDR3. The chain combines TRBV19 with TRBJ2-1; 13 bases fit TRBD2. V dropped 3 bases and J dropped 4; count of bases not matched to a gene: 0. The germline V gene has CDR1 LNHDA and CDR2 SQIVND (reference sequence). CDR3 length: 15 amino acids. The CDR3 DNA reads TGTGCCAGTAGTATGACTAGCGGGGGGTACAATGAGCAGTTCTTC. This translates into CASSMTSGGYNEQFF. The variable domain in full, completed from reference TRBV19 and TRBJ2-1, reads DGGITQSPKYLFRKEGQNVTLSCEQNLNHDAMYWYRQDPGQGLRLIYYSQIVNDFQKGDIAEGYSVSREKKESFPLTVTSAQKNPTAFYLCASSMTSGGYNEQFFGPGTRLTVL.

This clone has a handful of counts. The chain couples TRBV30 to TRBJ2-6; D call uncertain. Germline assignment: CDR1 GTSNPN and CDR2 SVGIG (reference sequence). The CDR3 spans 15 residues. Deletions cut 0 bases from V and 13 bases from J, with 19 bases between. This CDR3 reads CAWSVLSGGASVLTF. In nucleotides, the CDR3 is TGTGCCTGGAGTGTATTATCGGGCGGTGCCTCTGTCCTGACTTTC.

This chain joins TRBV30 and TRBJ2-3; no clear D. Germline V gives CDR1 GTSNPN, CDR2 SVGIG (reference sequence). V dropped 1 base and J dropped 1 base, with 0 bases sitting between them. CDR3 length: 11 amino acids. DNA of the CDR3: TGTGCCTGGAGTGGCACAGATACGCAGTATTTT. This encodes CAWSGTDTQYF.

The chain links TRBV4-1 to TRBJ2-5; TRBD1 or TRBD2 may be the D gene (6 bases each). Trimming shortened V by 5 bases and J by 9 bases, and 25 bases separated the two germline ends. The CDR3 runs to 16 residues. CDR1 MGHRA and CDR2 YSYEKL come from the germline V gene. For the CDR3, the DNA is TGCGCCAGCAGCAGGGGGGAGCGGGCCCCCGAGGGGGCCCAGTACTTC. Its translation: CASSRGERAPEGAQYF.

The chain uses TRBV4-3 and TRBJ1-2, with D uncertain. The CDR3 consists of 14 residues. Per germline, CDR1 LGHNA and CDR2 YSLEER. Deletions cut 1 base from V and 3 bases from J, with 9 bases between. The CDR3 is CASSQGHHDYGYTF. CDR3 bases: TGCGCCAGCAGCCAAGGACACCACGACTATGGCTACACCTTC.

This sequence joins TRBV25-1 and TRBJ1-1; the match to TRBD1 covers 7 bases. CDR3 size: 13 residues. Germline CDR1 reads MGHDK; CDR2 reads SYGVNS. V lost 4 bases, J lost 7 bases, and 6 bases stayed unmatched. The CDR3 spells CASSAGQAYEAFF. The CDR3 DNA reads TGTGCCAGCAGTGCCGGACAGGCTTATGAAGCTTTCTTT.

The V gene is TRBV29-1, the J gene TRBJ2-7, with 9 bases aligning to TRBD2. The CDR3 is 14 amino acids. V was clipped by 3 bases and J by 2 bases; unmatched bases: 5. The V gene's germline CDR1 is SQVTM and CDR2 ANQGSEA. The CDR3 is CSVDSGGGTYEQYF. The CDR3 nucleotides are TGCAGCGTTGATAGCGGGGGCGGAACCTACGAGCAGTACTTC.

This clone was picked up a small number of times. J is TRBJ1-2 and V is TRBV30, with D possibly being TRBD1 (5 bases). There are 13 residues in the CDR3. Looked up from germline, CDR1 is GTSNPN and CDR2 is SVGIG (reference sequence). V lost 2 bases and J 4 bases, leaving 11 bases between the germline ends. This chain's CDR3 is CAWSPSGPYGYTF. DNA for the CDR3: TGTGCCTGGAGTCCATCGGGGCCCTATGGCTACACCTTC.

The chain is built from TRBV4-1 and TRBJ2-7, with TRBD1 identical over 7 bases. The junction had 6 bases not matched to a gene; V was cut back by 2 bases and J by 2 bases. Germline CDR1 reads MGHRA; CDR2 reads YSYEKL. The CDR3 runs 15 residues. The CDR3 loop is CASSQWAGGAYEQYF. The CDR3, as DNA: TGCGCCAGCAGCCAATGGGCAGGGGGAGCCTACGAGCAGTACTTC.

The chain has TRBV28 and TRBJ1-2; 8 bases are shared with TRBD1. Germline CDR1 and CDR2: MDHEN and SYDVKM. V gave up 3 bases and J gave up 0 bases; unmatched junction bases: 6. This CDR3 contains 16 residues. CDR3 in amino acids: CASSLAPGGPNYGYTF. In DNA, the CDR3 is TGTGCCAGCAGTTTGGCCCCAGGGGGCCCTAACTATGGCTACACCTTC.

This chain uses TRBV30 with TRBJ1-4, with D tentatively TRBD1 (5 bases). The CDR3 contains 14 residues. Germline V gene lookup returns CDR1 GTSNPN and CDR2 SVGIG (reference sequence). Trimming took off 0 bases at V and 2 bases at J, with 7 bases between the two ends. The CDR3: CAWSVGLTNEKLFF. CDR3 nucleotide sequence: TGTGCCTGGAGTGTGGGACTGACTAATGAAAAACTGTTTTTT.

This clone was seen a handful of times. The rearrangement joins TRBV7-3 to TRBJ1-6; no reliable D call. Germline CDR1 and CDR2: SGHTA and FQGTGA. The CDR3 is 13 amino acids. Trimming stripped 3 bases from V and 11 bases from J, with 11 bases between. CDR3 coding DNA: TGTGCCAGCAGCTTCGCCCAGAGTGCACCCCTCCACTTT. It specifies CASSFAQSAPLHF.

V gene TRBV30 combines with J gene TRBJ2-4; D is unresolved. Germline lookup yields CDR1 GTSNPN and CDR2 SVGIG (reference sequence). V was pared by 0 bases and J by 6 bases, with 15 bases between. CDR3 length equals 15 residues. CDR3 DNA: TGTGCCTGGAGTGTTCGCCGGCTCACCGGAAACATTCAGTACTTC. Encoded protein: CAWSVRRLTGNIQYF.

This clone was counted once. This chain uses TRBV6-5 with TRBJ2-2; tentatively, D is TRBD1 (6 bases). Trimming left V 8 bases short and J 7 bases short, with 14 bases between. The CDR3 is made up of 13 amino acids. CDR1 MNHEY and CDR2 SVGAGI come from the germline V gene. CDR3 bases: TGTGCCAGCTTCTACAGGGCGGGCGGGGAGCTGTTTTTT. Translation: CASFYRAGGELFF.

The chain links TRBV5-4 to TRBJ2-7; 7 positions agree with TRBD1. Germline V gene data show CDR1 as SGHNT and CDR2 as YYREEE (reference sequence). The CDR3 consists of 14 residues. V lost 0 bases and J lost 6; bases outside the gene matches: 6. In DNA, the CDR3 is TGTGCCAGCAGCTTGGGTGACAGGGTAGGCGAGCAGTACTTC. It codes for CASSLGDRVGEQYF.

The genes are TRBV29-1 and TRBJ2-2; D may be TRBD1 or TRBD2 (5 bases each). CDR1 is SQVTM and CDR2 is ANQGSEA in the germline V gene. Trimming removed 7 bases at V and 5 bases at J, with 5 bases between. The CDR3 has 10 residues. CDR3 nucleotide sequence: TGCAGCGGGGGGACCGGGGAGCTGTTTTTT. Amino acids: CSGGTGELFF.

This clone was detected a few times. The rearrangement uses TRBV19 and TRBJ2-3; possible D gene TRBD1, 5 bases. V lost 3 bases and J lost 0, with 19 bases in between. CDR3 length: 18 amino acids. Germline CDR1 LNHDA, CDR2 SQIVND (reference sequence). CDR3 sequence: CASSIAAAGNPSTDTQYF. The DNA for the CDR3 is TGTGCCAGTAGTATCGCGGCCGCAGGGAATCCTAGCACAGATACGCAGTATTTT.

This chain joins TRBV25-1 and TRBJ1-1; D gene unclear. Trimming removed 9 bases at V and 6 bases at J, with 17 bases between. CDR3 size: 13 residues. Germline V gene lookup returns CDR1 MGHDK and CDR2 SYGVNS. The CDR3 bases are TGTGCCAGTAGCCACGAACGGGTCGCTGAAGCTTTCTTT. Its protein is CASSHERVAEAFF.

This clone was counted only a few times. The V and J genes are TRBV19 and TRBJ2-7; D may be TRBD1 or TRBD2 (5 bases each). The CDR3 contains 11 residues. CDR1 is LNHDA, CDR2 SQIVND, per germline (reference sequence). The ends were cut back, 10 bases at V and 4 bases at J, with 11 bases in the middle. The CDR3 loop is CATGTGYEQYF. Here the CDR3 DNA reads TGTGCCACCGGGACCGGATACGAGCAGTACTTC.

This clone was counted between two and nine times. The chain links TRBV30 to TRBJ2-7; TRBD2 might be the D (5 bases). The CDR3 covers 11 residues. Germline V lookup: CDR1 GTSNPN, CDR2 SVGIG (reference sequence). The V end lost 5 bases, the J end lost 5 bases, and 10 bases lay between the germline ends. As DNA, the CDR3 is TGTGCCTGGTCGACCGGGAACGAGCAGTACTTC. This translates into CAWSTGNEQYF.

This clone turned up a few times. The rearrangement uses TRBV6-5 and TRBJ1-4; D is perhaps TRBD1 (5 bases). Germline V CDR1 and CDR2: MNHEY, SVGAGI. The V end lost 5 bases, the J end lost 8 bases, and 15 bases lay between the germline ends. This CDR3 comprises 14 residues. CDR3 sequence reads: CASSVSGPWEKLFF. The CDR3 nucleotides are TGTGCCAGCAGTGTGTCGGGACCCTGGGAAAAACTGTTTTTT.